This entry describes one T cell receptor (beta chain). Its antigen is unidentified. This sample was included in a study of T cell repertoires in cytomegalovirus infection. Study overall: Matching HLA type, along with CMV infection, was indicated by public TCR beta signatures. Study-wide points: Summed frequency of shared TCR beta families picked out CMV carriers who also had the relevant HLA.

Germline loops: CDR1 LNHDA, CDR2 SQIVND (reference sequence). V shed 5 bases, J shed 6 bases, and the junction held 8 bases outside the gene matches. The CDR3 spans 16 residues. MiXCR, applied by TCRdb to the reads, yields one record per CDR3 protein. This sample has 200,000 or so distinct CDR3 sequences, with approximately 19% found just once. This TCR was sampled from a human donor in good health (CMV status not recorded). Some clones in this sample may be carry-over from other donors' samples. The sequenced material came from PBMCs. The gene calls are TRBV19 and TRBJ1-6; 9 bases are a match to TRBD1. The CDR3 sequence: CASSSQTGGRNSPLHF. The CDR3 DNA follows: TGTGCCAGTAGTTCCCAGACAGGGGGACGTAATTCACCCCTCCACTTT.